These T cell receptor beta chains were read from a single sample in a study of blood T cell repertoires in COVID-19. Some clones are missing from TCRdb's copy, which holds only in-frame ones; the method was immunoSEQ multiplex PCR. The data show fewer than 200,000 clones, 76% seen once. Sequencing was performed on peripheral blood. Receptor source: a woman aged 45-65 years with active or convalescent COVID-19. The CDR3 runs from the conserved cysteine through the conserved F or W. Fields, in order: D gene, J gene, V gene, CDR3 DNA, CDR3 protein. D genes are given only for firm matches.

>TRBD1|TRBJ1-5|TRBV7-2
TGTGCCAGCAGGGGACCGGGACAGGGGTTTCAGCCCCAGCATTTT
CASRGPGQGFQPQHF
>NA|TRBJ1-2|TRBV4-3
TGCGCCAGCAGCCAAGCCCAGGGCCCGTACTATGGCTACACCTTC
CASSQAQGPYYGYTF
>TRBD1|TRBJ2-7|TRBV7-6
TGTGCCAGCAGCCGCGGACAGGGGAACGTGCACGAGCAGTACTTC
CASSRGQGNVHEQYF
>NA|TRBJ1-1|TRBV15
TGTGCCACCAGCAGAGGGCGGGTCTCGGACACTGAAGCTTTCTTT
CATSRGRVSDTEAFF
>TRBD1|TRBJ1-2|TRBV5-4
TGTGCCAGCAGCGACCCTCAGGGGGCGGCCTATGGCTACACCTTC
CASSDPQGAAYGYTF
>NA|TRBJ1-5|TRBV28
TGTGCCAGCAGTTTTGGGAGGGCGGGTCAGCCCCAGCATTTT
CASSFGRAGQPQHF
>TRBD2|TRBJ2-3|TRBV5-8
TGTGCCAGCAGCTTGGGGGGACTAGCGGGAGCAGATACGCAGTATTTT
CASSLGGLAGADTQYF
>TRBD1|TRBJ1-1|TRBV3-1/TRBV3-2
TGTGCCAGCAGCCAAGCTAGGGGGCACACTGAAGCTTTCTTT
CASSQARGHTEAFF
>NA|TRBJ2-3|TRBV15
TGTGCCACCAGCAGAGATTTGAGGTTCACAGATACGCAGTATTTT
CATSRDLRFTDTQYF
>NA|TRBJ2-3|TRBV27
TGTGCCAGCAGTCTAGCAGGCACAGATACGCAGTATTTT
CASSLAGTDTQYF
>NA|TRBJ2-7|TRBV9
TGTGCCAGCAGCCCCCGATTGACTAGTTCCGAGCAGTACTTC
CASSPRLTSSEQYF
>NA|TRBJ1-2|TRBV28
TGTGCCAGCATGTCGAGGAGAAGGTTTAATGGCTACACCTTC
CASMSRRRFNGYTF
>NA|TRBJ2-7|TRBV11-2
TGTGCCAGCAGCCGATCAACCCTATCAGGGGCCGCAATCTACGAGCAGTACTTC
CASSRSTLSGAAIYEQYF
>NA|TRBJ2-5|TRBV9
TGTGCCAGCAGCGTAGCTACAGAAGAGACCCAGTACTTC
CASSVATEETQYF
>NA|TRBJ1-1|TRBV7-9
TGTGCCAGCAGCTTCCCATTCAGGGATGCTGAAGCTTTCTTT
CASSFPFRDAEAFF
>NA|TRBJ2-2|TRBV10-1
TGCGCCAGCAGTGTGAACGTTAGCGGGGAGCTGTTTTTT
CASSVNVSGELFF